One sample yielded the 23 T cell receptor beta chains listed below, sequenced in a study of CD8 T cells in ankylosing spondylitis. The antigens these receptors bind are not known. TCRdb redid the calling of the 5' RACE reads with MiXCR, one entry per CDR3 protein. There are about 540,000 distinct CDR3 sequences in the sample; more than 9.5% occur only once, and almost 7% lies in the top ten. Notes on the study in general: Apparently characteristic of ankylosing spondylitis blood was a TCR beta motif (about 8 highly homologous variants).

The specimen was blood, either unsorted or a sorted T cell fraction (not recorded which). The receptor set was obtained from a male donor with ankylosing spondylitis.

The CDR3 protein is CASSGTSGRGGAEQFF. The CDR3 nucleotides read TGTGCCAGCAGTGGGACTAGCGGGAGGGGGGGGGCTGAGCAGTTCTTC. The chain recombines TRBV2 with TRBJ2-1, with TRBD2 matching over 15 bases. Germline values: CDR1 SNHLY, CDR2 FYNNEI. This CDR3 has 16 residues. Trimming at V came to 4 bases and at J to 9 bases, leaving 7 bases not matched to a gene.

The V and J genes are TRBV7-2 and TRBJ2-6, with D tentatively TRBD2 (6 bases). Germline V CDR1 and CDR2: SGHTA, FQGNSA. Trimming removed 2 bases from V and 0 bases from J, with 11 bases in between. The CDR3 is made up of 17 amino acids. The CDR3 nucleotides are TGTGCCAGCAGCTTAAGAGGAGGGATCTCTGGGGCCAACGTCCTGACTTTC. Its translation is CASSLRGGISGANVLTF.

The chain recombines TRBV7-9 with TRBJ1-1; D ambiguous. CDR3 size: 15 residues. V gave up 1 base and J gave up 1 base, with 10 bases separating them. Germline CDR1 reads SEHNR; CDR2 reads FQNEAQ (reference sequence). CDR3: CASSLGPLTNTEAFF. The CDR3 bases are TGTGCCAGCAGCTTAGGTCCGCTCACGAACACTGAAGCTTTCTTT. Full variable domain (remainder filled in from reference TRBV7-9 and TRBJ1-1): DTGVSQNPRHKITKRGQNVTFRCDPISEHNRLYWYRQTLGQGPEFLTYFQNEAQLEKSRLLSDRFSAERPKGSFSTLEIQRTEQGDSAMYLCASSLGPLTNTEAFFGQGTRLTVV.

This clonotype appeared a few times. CDR3: CASSAQSSYNEQFF. The CDR3 DNA sequence: TGCGCCAGCAGCGCCCAAAGCTCCTACAATGAGCAGTTCTTC. This sequence joins TRBV5-1 and TRBJ2-1; D not resolved. With 4 bases removed from V and 0 bases from J, the gap between germline ends came to 8 bases. CDR3 length: 14 residues. The germline gives CDR1 SGHRS, CDR2 YFSETQ.

This clonotype was seen a few times. The chain recombines TRBV20-1 with TRBJ2-1; 8 nucleotides align to TRBD1. J gave up 12 bases and V 6 bases, and 22 bases lay outside the gene matches. CDR1 is DFQATT and CDR2 is SNEGSKA in the germline V gene (reference sequence). This CDR3 region has 16 residues. CDR3 in amino acids: CSASKPGTGIQLGQFF. The CDR3 DNA reads TGCAGTGCCTCCAAACCTGGGACAGGAATACAACTGGGGCAGTTCTTC.

This chain links TRBV12-3 or TRBV12-4 with TRBJ2-2; TRBD1 agrees at 10 bases. The CDR3 loop spans 15 amino acids. V lost 6 bases to trimming and J lost 6 bases; unmatched junction nucleotides: 7. CDR3 sequence: CASSDRGRAAGELFF. The CDR3 nucleotides read TGTGCCAGCAGCGACAGGGGGCGCGCGGCCGGGGAGCTGTTTTTT.

This clonotype was recorded a few times. The chain uses TRBV5-1 and TRBJ1-2; weak D call: TRBD1 (6 bases). Between the trimmed V and J ends, which lost 3 bases and 6 bases, there was a span of 15 bases. Germline-derived CDR1 and CDR2 are SGHRS and YFSETQ. The CDR3 runs 14 residues. CDR3 sequence reads: CASSYDQGYDGYTF. The DNA of the CDR3 is TGCGCCAGCAGCTACGACCAGGGGTACGATGGCTACACCTTC.

The genes are TRBV27 and TRBJ1-2; TRBD1 agrees at 7 bases. The germline gives CDR1 MNHEY, CDR2 SMNVEV (reference sequence). V was pared by 5 bases and J by 8 bases, with 11 bases of the junction left unmatched. This CDR3 region has 14 residues. The CDR3 protein is CASSAQGGSYGYTF. CDR3 coding DNA: TGTGCCAGCAGTGCCCAGGGGGGATCGTACGGCTACACCTTC.

This rearrangement joins TRBV12-3 or TRBV12-4 to TRBJ1-1; no definite D call. CDR3 length: 13 amino acids. V lost 6 bases, J lost 2 bases, and 10 bases lay in between. Written as DNA, the CDR3 is TGTGCCAGCAGCCCCCAGAGAAACACTGAAGCTTTCTTT. Its protein product is CASSPQRNTEAFF.

In its sample, this clonotype was seen a few times. V is TRBV11-3 and J is TRBJ2-5; D unresolved. Trimming took 5 bases from V and 5 from J, leaving 15 bases between them. CDR3 size: 14 residues. Germline CDR1 and CDR2: SGHNT and YENEEA. The DNA of the CDR3 is TGTGCCAGCAGCCCAAGGGCGTATTCGGAGACCCAGTACTTC. This gives the protein CASSPRAYSETQYF.

This clonotype was picked up a small number of times. V is TRBV28 and J is TRBJ2-7, with D perhaps TRBD2 (6 bases). With 6 bases removed from V and 1 base from J, the gap between germline ends came to 13 bases. From germline, CDR1 is MDHEN and CDR2 SYDVKM. The CDR3 is 14 residues long. The CDR3 reads CASSPSGGSYEQYV. CDR3 DNA sequence: TGTGCCAGCAGCCCCTCCGGGGGTTCCTACGAGCAGTACGTC.

The chain combines TRBV20-1 with TRBJ2-3; possibly TRBD2 for D (5 bases). This CDR3 has 13 residues. V was clipped by 5 bases and J by 1 base, with 10 bases between them. Germline CDR1 and CDR2: DFQATT and SNEGSKA (reference sequence). Here the CDR3 reads CSAAISGTDTQYF. Written as DNA, the CDR3 is TGCAGTGCTGCGATTAGCGGCACAGATACGCAGTATTTT.

The chain combines TRBV12-3 or TRBV12-4 with TRBJ1-1, with 8 bases matching TRBD1. V shed 6 bases and J 3 bases; nucleotides not matched to a gene: 6. The length of the CDR3 is 14 residues. The CDR3 DNA reads as TGTGCCAGCAGCCAGGGGGCGCGGGACACTGAAGCTTTCTTT. Translated: CASSQGARDTEAFF.

This clonotype was seen only a few times. The chain has TRBV11-2 and TRBJ1-6; no reliable D call. V dropped 6 bases and J dropped 5 bases, with 11 bases sitting between them. The CDR3 is 14 amino acids. Germline CDR1 SGHAT, CDR2 FQNNGV. In nucleotides, the CDR3 is TGTGCCAGCAGGGCAACAGCAAATAATTCACCCCTCCACTTT. As protein: CASRATANNSPLHF.

The V and J genes are TRBV20-1 and TRBJ2-1; 9 positions agree with TRBD2. CDR1 is DFQATT and CDR2 is SNEGSKA in the germline V gene (reference sequence). J gave up 7 bases and V 6 bases, and 7 bases lay outside the gene matches. The CDR3 length is 13 residues. The CDR3 sequence: CSAHPGLANEQFF. Written as DNA, the CDR3 is TGCAGTGCGCATCCGGGACTAGCTAATGAGCAGTTCTTC.

This clonotype occurred many times. The chain joins TRBV12-3 or TRBV12-4 to TRBJ2-7; D gene uncertain. V lost 5 bases, J lost 2 bases, and 10 bases lay in between. The CDR3 covers 13 residues. The CDR3 spells CASSTGVTYEQYV. In nucleotides, the CDR3 is TGTGCCAGCAGTACCGGAGTTACCTACGAGCAGTACGTC.

This clonotype has at least ten counts. V usage is TRBV25-1 and J usage is TRBJ2-2, with 7 bases fitting TRBD1. The germline V gene has CDR1 MGHDK and CDR2 SYGVNS. This CDR3 is built from 16 residues. Trimming took 3 bases from V and 7 from J; bases not matched to a gene: 11. CDR3 region: CASSDPGAGGVGELFF. CDR3 coding DNA: TGTGCCAGCAGTGACCCTGGGGCAGGGGGAGTCGGGGAGCTGTTTTTT.

The chain recombines TRBV7-2 with TRBJ2-3; no reliable D call. V lost 5 bases, J lost 1 base, and 10 bases lay in between. The CDR3 loop spans 14 amino acids. CDR1 SGHTA and CDR2 FQGNSA come from the germline V gene. Written as DNA, the CDR3 is TGTGCCAGCAGCCGAAGGATGGGCACAGATACGCAGTATTTT. It codes for CASSRRMGTDTQYF.

This clonotype has only a few counts. V is TRBV10-2 and J is TRBJ1-6; D is possibly TRBD1 (5 bases). Germline V gene data show CDR1 as WSHSY and CDR2 as SAAADI. The CDR3 has 14 amino acids. The V end lost 10 bases, the J end lost 5 bases, and 15 bases lay between the germline ends. The CDR3 coding sequence is TGCGCCACCCCCCAGGACAAGGATAATTCACCCCTCCACTTT. Protein sequence: CATPQDKDNSPLHF.

This clonotype has a handful of counts. The chain employs TRBV20-1 and TRBJ2-1; 11 bases fit TRBD2. V gave up 0 bases and J gave up 9 bases; unmatched junction bases: 10. The CDR3 spans 16 residues. Looked up from germline, CDR1 is DFQATT and CDR2 is SNEGSKA (reference sequence). The DNA for the CDR3 is TGCAGTGCTAGAGATCCGACTAGCGGGACCCGCTCTGAGCAGTTCTTC. This translates into CSARDPTSGTRSEQFF.

V usage is TRBV2 and J usage is TRBJ2-7; D unclear. Germline V gives CDR1 SNHLY, CDR2 FYNNEI. V lost 6 bases, J lost 4 bases, and 10 bases lay in between. CDR3 length equals 12 residues. CDR3 residues: CASSGPKYEQYV. For the CDR3, the DNA is TGTGCCAGCAGCGGACCGAAATACGAGCAGTACGTC.

This clonotype was seen many times. The rearrangement links TRBV2 to TRBJ2-5; D ambiguous. The CDR3 covers 12 residues. The V end was cut by 6 bases, the J end by 5 bases, with 10 bases between. Germline CDR1 is SNHLY and CDR2 is FYNNEI. CDR3 nucleotide sequence: TGTGCCAGCAGGGACCTACGGGAGACCCAGTACTTC. Translating it yields CASRDLRETQYF.

In this sample, this clonotype turned up a few times. The V and J genes are TRBV6-5 and TRBJ2-2, with D maybe TRBD2 (5 bases). V gave up 0 bases and J gave up 0 bases, with 8 bases separating them. The CDR3 length is 16 residues. The germline gives CDR1 MNHEY, CDR2 SVGAGI. CDR3 in amino acids: CASSYSRGSNTGELFF. CDR3 coding DNA: TGTGCCAGCAGTTACTCGAGAGGGTCGAACACCGGGGAGCTGTTTTTT.